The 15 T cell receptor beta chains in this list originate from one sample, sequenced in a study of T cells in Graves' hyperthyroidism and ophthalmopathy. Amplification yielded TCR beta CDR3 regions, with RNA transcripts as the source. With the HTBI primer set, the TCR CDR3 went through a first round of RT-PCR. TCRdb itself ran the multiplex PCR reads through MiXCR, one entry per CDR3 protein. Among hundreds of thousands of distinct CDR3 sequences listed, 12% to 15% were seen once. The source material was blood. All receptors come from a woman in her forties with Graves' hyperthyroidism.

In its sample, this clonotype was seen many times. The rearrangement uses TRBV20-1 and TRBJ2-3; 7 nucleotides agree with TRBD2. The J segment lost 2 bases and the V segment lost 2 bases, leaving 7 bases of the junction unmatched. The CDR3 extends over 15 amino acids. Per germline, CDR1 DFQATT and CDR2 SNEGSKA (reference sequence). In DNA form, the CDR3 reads TGCAGTGCTAGAATCGGCGGGAGTTACACAGATACGCAGTATTTT. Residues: CSARIGGSYTDTQYF.

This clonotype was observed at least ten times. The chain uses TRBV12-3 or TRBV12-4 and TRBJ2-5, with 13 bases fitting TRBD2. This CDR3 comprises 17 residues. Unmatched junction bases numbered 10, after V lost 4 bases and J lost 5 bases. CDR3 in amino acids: CASSSGTSGIVYETQYF. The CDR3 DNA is TGTGCCAGCAGTTCCGGGACTAGCGGGATAGTATACGAGACCCAGTACTTC.

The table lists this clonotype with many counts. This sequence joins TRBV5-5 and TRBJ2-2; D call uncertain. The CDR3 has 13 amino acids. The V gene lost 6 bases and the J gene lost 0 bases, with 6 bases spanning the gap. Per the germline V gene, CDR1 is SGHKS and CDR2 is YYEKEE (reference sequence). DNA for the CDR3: TGTGCCAGCACCCTAGCGAACACCGGGGAGCTGTTTTTT. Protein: CASTLANTGELFF.

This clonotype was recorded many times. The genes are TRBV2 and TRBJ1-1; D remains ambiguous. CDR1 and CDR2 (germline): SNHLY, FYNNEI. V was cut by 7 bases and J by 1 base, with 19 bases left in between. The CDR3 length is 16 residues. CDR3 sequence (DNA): TGTGCCAGCATGGCGCTACCCCCAAGAGGGAACACTGAAGCTTTCTTT. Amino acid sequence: CASMALPPRGNTEAFF.

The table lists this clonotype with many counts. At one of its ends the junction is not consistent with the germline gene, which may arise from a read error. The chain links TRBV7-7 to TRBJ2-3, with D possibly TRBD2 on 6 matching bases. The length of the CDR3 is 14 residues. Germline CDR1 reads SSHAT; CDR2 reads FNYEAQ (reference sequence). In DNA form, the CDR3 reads TGTGCTAGCAGCTTCGGCGGGGTAGCAGATACGCAGTATTTT. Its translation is CASSFGGVADTQYF. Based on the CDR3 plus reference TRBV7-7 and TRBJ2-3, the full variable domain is GAGVSQSPRYKVTKRGQDVTLRCDPISSHATLYWYQQALGQGPEFLTYFNYEAQPDKSGLPSDRFSAERPEGSISTLTIQRTEQRDSAMYRCASSFGGVADTQYFGPGTRLTVL.

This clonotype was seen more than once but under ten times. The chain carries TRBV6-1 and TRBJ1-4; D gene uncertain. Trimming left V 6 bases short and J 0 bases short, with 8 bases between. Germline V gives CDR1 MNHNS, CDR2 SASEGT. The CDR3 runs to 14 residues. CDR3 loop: CASRRAATNEKLFF. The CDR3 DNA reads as TGTGCCAGCAGAAGGGCAGCAACTAATGAAAAACTGTTTTTT.

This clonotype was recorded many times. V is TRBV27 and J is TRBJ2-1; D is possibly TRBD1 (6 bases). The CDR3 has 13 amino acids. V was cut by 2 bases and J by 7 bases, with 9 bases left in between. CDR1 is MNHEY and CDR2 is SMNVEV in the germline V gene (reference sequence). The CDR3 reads CASSLRDINEQFF. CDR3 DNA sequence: TGTGCCAGCAGTTTAAGGGACATTAATGAGCAGTTCTTC.

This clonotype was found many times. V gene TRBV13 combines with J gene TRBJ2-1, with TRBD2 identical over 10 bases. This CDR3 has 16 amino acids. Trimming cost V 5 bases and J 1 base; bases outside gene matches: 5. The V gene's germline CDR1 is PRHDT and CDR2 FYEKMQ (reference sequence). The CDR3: CASSQSSGSSYNEQFF. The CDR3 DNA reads TGTGCCAGCAGCCAGTCTAGCGGGAGTTCCTACAATGAGCAGTTCTTC.

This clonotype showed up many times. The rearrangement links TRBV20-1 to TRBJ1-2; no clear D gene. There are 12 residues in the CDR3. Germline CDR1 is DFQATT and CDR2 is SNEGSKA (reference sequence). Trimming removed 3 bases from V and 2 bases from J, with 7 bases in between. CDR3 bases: TGCAGTGCTAGGACGGACAACTATGGCTACACCTTC. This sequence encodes CSARTDNYGYTF.

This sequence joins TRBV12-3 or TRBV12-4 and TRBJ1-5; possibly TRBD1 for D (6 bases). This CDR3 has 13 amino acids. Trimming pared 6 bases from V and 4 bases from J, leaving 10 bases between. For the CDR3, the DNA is TGTGCCAGCAGACCTGGACAGAATCAGCCCCAGCATTTT. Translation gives CASRPGQNQPQHF.

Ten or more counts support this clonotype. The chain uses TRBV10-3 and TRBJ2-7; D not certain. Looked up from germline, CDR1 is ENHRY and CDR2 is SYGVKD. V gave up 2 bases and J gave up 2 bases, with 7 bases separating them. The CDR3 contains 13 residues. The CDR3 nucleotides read TGTGCCATCAGTGAGGGCACTACCTACGAGCAGTACTTC. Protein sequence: CAISEGTTYEQYF.

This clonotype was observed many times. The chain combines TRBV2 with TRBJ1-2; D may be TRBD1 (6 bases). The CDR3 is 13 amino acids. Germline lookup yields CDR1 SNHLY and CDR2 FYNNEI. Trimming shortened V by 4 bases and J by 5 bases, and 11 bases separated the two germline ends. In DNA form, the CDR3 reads TGTGCCAGCAGTGCTGGACAGAAGTATGGCTACACCTTC. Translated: CASSAGQKYGYTF. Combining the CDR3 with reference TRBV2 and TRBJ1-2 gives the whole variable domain EPEVTQTPSHQVTQMGQEVILRCVPISNHLYFYWYRQILGQKVEFLVSFYNNEISEKSEIFDDQFSVERPDGSNFTLKIRSTKLEDSAMYFCASSAGQKYGYTFGSGTRLTVV.

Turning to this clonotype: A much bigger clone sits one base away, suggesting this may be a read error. The CDR3 coding sequence is TGCAGTGCAAGACGGGCCAGGGGACTTTACAATGAGCAGTTCTTC. It is translated as CSARRARGLYNEQFF. This chain joins TRBV20-1 and TRBJ2-1; perhaps D is TRBD1 or TRBD2 (6 bases each). V was cut by 6 bases and J by 4 bases, with 19 bases left in between. From germline, CDR1 is DFQATT and CDR2 SNEGSKA (reference sequence). The CDR3 covers 15 residues.

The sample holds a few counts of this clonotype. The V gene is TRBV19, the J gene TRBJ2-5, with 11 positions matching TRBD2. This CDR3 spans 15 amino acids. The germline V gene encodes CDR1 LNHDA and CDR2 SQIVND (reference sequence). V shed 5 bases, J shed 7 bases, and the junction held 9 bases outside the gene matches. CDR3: CASSPGTSGQWTQYF. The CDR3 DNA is TGTGCCAGTAGTCCCGGGACTAGCGGCCAGTGGACCCAGTACTTC.

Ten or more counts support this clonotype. As DNA, the CDR3 is TGTGCCAGCTCACGGGGACAGGTCTCCACCGGGGAGCTGTTTTTT. This codes for CASSRGQVSTGELFF. The V call is TRBV18, the J call TRBJ2-2; 8 bases agree with TRBD1. Per germline, CDR1 KGHSH and CDR2 LQKENI. The CDR3 has 15 residues. V shed 4 bases, J shed 4 bases, and the junction held 5 bases outside the gene matches.